Included here is one T cell receptor beta chain sequence, with context. This entry belongs to a study of blood T cell repertoires in COVID-19. For the study at large: T cells, B-cell-depleted T cells, or PBMCs provided the cDNA or gDNA that served as material.

The table came from immunoSEQ multiplex PCR; TCRdb's copy has only in-frame clones and leaves some out. The sample consists of 200,000 to 250,000 clones, around nine tenths of them appearing once. With 0 bases clipped from V and 2 bases from J, the junction kept 3 bases outside the gene matches. Germline V lookup: CDR1 LNHNV, CDR2 YYDKDF (reference sequence). There are 15 residues in the CDR3. The V gene is TRBV15, the J gene TRBJ1-2; 7 bases fit TRBD1. This TCR was recovered from a woman in her 70s with active or convalescent COVID-19. The material sequenced was peripheral blood. The CDR3 loop reads CATSRDSQGNYGYTF. The CDR3 bases are TGTGCCACCAGCAGAGACTCACAGGGGAACTATGGCTACACCTTC.